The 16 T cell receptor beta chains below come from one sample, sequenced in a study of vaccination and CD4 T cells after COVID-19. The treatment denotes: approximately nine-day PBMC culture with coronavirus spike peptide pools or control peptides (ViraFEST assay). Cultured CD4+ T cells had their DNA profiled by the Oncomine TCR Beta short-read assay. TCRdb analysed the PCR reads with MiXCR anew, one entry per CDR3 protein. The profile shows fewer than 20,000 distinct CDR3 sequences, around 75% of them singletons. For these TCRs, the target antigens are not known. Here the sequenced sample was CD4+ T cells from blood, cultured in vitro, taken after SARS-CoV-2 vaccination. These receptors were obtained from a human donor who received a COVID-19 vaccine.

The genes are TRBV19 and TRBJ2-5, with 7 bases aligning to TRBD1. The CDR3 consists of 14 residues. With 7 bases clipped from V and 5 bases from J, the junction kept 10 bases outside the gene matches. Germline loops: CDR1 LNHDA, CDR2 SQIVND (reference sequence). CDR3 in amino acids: CASTARGRGETQYF. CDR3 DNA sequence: TGTGCCAGTACCGCCAGGGGCAGGGGGGAGACCCAGTACTTC.

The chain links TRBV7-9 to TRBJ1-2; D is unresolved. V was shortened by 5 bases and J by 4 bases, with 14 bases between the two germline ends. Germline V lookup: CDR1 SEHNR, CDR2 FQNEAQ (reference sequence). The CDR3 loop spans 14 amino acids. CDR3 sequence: CASSRTGSSYGYTF. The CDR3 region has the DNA TGTGCCAGCAGCCGAACGGGTTCCTCCTATGGCTACACCTTC.

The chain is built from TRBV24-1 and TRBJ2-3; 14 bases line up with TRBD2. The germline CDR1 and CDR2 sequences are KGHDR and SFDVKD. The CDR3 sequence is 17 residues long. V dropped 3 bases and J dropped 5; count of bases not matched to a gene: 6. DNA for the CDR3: TGTGCCACCAGTGATCCGGGACTAGCGGGGGAAAGAGATACGCAGTATTTT. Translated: CATSDPGLAGERDTQYF.

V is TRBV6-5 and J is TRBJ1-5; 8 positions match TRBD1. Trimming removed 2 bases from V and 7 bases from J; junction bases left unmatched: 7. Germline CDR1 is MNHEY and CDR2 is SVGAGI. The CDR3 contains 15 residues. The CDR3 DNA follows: TGTGCCAGCAGTTACACGCCAGGGGGCGAACAGCCCCAGCATTTT. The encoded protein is CASSYTPGGEQPQHF.

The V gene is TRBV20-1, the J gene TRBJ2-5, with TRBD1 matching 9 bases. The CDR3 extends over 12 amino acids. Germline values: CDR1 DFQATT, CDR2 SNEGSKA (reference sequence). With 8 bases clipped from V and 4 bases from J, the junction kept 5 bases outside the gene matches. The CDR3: CSPLDRGETQYF. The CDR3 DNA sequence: TGCAGTCCACTGGACAGGGGAGAGACCCAGTACTTC.

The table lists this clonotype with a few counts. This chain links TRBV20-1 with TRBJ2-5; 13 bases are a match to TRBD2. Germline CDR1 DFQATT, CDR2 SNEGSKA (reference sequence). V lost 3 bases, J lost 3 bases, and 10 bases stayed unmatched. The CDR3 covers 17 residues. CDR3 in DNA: TGCAGTGCTAGGCCTAGACTAGCGGGGGGATCCAAAGAGACCCAGTACTTC. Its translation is CSARPRLAGGSKETQYF.

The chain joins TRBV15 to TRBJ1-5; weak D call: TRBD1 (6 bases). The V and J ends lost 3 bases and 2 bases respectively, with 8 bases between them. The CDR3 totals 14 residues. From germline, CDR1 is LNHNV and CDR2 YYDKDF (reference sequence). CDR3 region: CATSSWTGNQPQHF. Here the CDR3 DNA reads TGTGCCACCAGCAGTTGGACAGGCAATCAGCCCCAGCATTTT.

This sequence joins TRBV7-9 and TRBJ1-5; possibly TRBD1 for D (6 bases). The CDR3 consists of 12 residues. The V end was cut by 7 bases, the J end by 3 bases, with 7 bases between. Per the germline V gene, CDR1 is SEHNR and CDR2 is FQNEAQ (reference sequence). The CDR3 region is CASKGDNQPQHF. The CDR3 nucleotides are TGTGCCAGCAAGGGGGACAATCAGCCCCAGCATTTT.

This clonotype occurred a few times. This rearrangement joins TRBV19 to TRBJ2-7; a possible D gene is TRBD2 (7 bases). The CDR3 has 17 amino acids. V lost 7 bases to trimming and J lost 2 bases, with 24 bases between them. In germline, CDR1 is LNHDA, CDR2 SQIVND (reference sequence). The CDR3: CASIRGGGHPLTYEQYF. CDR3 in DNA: TGTGCCAGTATTCGAGGGGGGGGACACCCATTGACCTACGAGCAGTACTTC.

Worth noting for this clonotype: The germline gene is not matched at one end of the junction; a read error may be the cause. CDR3 protein: CASSFSLSARPGYGYTF. CDR3 coding DNA: TGTGCCAGCAGCTTTTCTCTCAGCGCGAGACCGGGCTATGGCTACACCTTC. V is TRBV5-3 and J is TRBJ1-2; no firm D call. TRBV5-3 counts as an open reading frame of uncertain function. The CDR3 extends over 17 amino acids.

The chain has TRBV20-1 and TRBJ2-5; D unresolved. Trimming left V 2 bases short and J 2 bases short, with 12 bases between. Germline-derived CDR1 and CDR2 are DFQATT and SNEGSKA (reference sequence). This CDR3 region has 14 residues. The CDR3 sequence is CSARSPGSQETQYF. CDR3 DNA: TGCAGTGCTAGATCCCCGGGCTCACAAGAGACCCAGTACTTC.

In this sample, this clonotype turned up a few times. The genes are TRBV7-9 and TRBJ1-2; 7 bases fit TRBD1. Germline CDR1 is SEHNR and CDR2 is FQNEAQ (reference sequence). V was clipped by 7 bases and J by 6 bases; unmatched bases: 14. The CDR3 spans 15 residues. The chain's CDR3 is CASTKQTGSIHGYTF. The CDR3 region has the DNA TGTGCCAGCACCAAACAGACAGGGAGTATCCATGGCTACACCTTC.

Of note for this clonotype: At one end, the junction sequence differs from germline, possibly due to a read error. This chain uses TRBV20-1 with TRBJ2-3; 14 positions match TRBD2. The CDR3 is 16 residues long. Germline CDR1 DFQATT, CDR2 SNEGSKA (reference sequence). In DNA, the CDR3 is TGCAGTACTAGAGAGACTAGCGGGGGGGTGGGAGATACGCAGTATTTT. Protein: CSTRETSGGVGDTQYF.

In DNA form, the CDR3 reads TGCAGTGCTAGAATGAGGGAGCGGAGCAATCAGCCCCAGCATTTT. Its translation: CSARMRERSNQPQHF. The chain combines TRBV20-1 with TRBJ1-5; D is uncertain. This CDR3 has 15 residues. From germline, CDR1 is DFQATT and CDR2 SNEGSKA (reference sequence). The V gene lost 2 bases and the J gene lost 1 base, with 12 bases spanning the gap.

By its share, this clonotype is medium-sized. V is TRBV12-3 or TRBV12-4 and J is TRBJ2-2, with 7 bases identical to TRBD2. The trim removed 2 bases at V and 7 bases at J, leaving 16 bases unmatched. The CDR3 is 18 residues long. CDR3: CASSLLLGGRVRNGELFF. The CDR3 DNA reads TGTGCCAGCAGTTTACTGCTTGGGGGGAGGGTTAGGAACGGGGAGCTGTTTTTT.

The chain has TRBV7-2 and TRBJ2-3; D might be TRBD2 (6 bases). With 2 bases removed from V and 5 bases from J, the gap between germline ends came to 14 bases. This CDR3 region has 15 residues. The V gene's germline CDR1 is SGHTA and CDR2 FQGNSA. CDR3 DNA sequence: TGTGCCAGCAGCTTAAGATCCGGGGGTATAGATACGCAGTATTTT. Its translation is CASSLRSGGIDTQYF.